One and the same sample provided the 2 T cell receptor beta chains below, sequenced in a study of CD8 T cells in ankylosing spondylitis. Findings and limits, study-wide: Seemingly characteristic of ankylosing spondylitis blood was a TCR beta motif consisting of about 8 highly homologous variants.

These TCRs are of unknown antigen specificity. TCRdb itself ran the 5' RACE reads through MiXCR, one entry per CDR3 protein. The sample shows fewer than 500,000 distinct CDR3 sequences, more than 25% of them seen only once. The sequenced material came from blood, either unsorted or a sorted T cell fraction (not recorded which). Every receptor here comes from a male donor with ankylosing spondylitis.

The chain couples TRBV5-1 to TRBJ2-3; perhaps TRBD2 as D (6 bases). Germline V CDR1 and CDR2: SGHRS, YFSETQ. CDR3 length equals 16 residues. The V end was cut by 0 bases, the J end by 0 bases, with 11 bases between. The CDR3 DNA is TGCGCCAGCAGCTTGGGTAGCGGCTATAGCACAGATACGCAGTATTTT. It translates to CASSLGSGYSTDTQYF.

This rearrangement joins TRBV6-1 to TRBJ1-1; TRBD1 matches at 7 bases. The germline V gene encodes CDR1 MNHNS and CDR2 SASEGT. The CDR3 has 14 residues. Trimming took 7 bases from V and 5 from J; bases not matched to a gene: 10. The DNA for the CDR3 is TGTGCCAGCAACAACTACAGGGGAGGGACTGAAGCTTTCTTT. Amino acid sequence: CASNNYRGGTEAFF.